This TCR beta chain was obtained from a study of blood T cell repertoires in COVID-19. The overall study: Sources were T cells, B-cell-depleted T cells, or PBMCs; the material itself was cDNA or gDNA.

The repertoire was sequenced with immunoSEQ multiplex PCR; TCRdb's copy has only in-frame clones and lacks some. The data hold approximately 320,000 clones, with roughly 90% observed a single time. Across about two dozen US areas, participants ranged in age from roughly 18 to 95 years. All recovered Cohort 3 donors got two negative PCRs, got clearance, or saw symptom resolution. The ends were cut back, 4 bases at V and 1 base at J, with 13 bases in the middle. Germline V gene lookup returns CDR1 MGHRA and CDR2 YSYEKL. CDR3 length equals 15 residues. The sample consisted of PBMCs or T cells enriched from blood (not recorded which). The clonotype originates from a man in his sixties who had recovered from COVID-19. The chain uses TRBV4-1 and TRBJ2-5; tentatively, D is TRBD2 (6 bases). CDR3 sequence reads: CASSRIGLIQETQYF. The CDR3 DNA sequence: TGCGCCAGCAGCCGGATAGGACTAATCCAAGAGACCCAGTACTTC.